The 28 T cell receptor beta chains given below trace back to one sample, sequenced in a study of shared clonotypes between healthy human individuals. Only in-frame clones appear in the TCRdb table, and some are missing; sequencing was by immunoSEQ multiplex PCR. The repertoire holds about 580,000 clones, 98% seen once, with around 0.3% in the top ten. CD45RO-negative CD8 cells positively selected for CCR7 made up the naive population, which excluded terminally differentiated effector memory CD45RA+ cells. Specimen: naive CD8+ T cells sorted from blood. These receptors were collected from a man in his thirties or forties in good health.

The V and J genes are TRBV27 and TRBJ1-1; D unclear. CDR1 MNHEY and CDR2 SMNVEV come from the germline V gene (reference sequence). CDR3 size: 14 residues. With 5 bases removed from V and 4 bases from J, the gap between germline ends came to 14 bases. This CDR3 reads CASSTLGYFTEAFF. CDR3 bases: TGTGCCAGCAGTACCCTCGGGTATTTCACTGAAGCTTTCTTT.

The chain is built from TRBV7-2 and TRBJ2-1, with D perhaps assigned TRBD1 or TRBD2 (6 bases each). V shed 7 bases and J shed 7 bases, with 20 bases lying between them. Per germline, CDR1 SGHTA and CDR2 FQGNSA. The CDR3 extends over 15 amino acids. The CDR3 DNA is TGTGCCAGCACCAAGGGGGGAGTATTTAATAATGAGCAGTTCTTC. Protein: CASTKGGVFNNEQFF.

The chain couples TRBV19 to TRBJ2-1, with D unclear. CDR1 and CDR2 from the germline V gene are LNHDA and SQIVND (reference sequence). The germline V and J ends were trimmed by 5 bases and 7 bases, with 18 bases remaining between them. The CDR3 has 15 residues. The CDR3 here is CASSSLGIGENEQFF. The CDR3 bases are TGTGCCAGTAGTTCATTGGGGATCGGAGAGAATGAGCAGTTCTTC.

This chain uses TRBV5-4 with TRBJ2-2; D is possibly TRBD1 (5 bases). CDR3 length: 14 residues. The V end was cut by 4 bases, the J end by 0 bases, with 7 bases between. The germline gives CDR1 SGHNT, CDR2 YYREEE (reference sequence). CDR3 residues: CASSPDTNTGELFF. The CDR3 DNA follows: TGTGCCAGCAGCCCGGACACGAACACCGGGGAGCTGTTTTTT. The entire variable domain, with the rest obtained from reference TRBV5-4 and TRBJ2-2, is as follows: ETGVTQSPTHLIKTRGQQVTLRCSSQSGHNTVSWYQQALGQGPQFIFQYYREEENGRGNFPPRFSGLQFPNYSSELNVNALELDDSALYLCASSPDTNTGELFFGEGSRLTVL.

V usage is TRBV27 and J usage is TRBJ2-3, with a possible D match to TRBD1 (6 bases). CDR1 is MNHEY and CDR2 is SMNVEV in the germline V gene (reference sequence). Trimming removed 1 base at V and 4 bases at J, with 21 bases between. The CDR3 is 18 amino acids. CDR3 sequence: CASSLLSTQGTDPDTQYF. CDR3 sequence (DNA): TGTGCCAGCAGTTTATTAAGTACGCAGGGGACGGATCCAGATACGCAGTATTTT.

The chain couples TRBV4-1 to TRBJ2-2; 8 bases agree with TRBD1. CDR3 size: 15 residues. Looked up from germline, CDR1 is MGHRA and CDR2 is YSYEKL. V dropped 4 bases and J dropped 6; count of bases not matched to a gene: 7. CDR3 amino acids: CASSLTGADSGELFF. In DNA form, the CDR3 reads TGCGCCAGCAGCCTGACAGGGGCTGATTCCGGGGAGCTGTTTTTT.

The chain joins TRBV10-1 to TRBJ2-3, with 7 nucleotides matching TRBD1. J lost 6 bases, V lost 6 bases, and 6 bases had no gene match. Germline V gives CDR1 WNHNN, CDR2 SYGVQD (reference sequence). This CDR3 comprises 13 residues. This CDR3 is CASSRDSLDTQYF. In DNA form, the CDR3 reads TGCGCCAGCAGCCGGGACAGCTTGGATACGCAGTATTTT.

In regard to this clone: The sample has other DNA sequences that encode this CDR3 too. This chain connects TRBV4-3 to TRBJ2-2, with 8 bases matching TRBD2. Germline V gene sequence: CDR1 LGHNA, CDR2 YSLEER. Trimming took 1 base from V and 5 from J; bases not matched to a gene: 3. CDR3 length: 15 amino acids. CDR3 protein: CASSQGLASTGELFF. CDR3 coding DNA: TGCGCCAGCAGCCAAGGACTAGCGAGTACCGGGGAGCTGTTTTTT.

This chain uses TRBV4-3 with TRBJ2-1, with TRBD2 matching 13 bases. Germline CDR1 is LGHNA and CDR2 is YSLEER. This CDR3 is built from 15 residues. Trimming at V came to 4 bases and at J to 5 bases, leaving 2 bases not matched to a gene. CDR3 DNA sequence: TGCGCCAGCAGCCCAGGGACTAGCGGGAACAATGAGCAGTTCTTC. Protein product: CASSPGTSGNNEQFF.

For this clone: The junction differs from germline at one of its ends, possibly a read error. J is TRBJ2-1 and V is TRBV11-3; 11 positions match TRBD2. CDR3 length: 20 amino acids. Germline CDR1 SGHNT, CDR2 YENEEA. Written as DNA, the CDR3 is TGTGCCAGCAGCTCCTACTCTAGCGGGAGGTCCCAATCATCCTTCAATGAGCAGTTCTTC. This gives the protein CASSSYSSGRSQSSFNEQFF.

The chain employs TRBV7-9 and TRBJ1-5; weak D call: TRBD1 (5 bases). The germline V gene has CDR1 SEHNR and CDR2 FQNEAQ (reference sequence). V gave up 0 bases and J gave up 0 bases, with 15 bases separating them. The CDR3 loop spans 18 amino acids. The CDR3 reads CASSLAGDQPYSNQPQHF. DNA of the CDR3: TGTGCCAGCAGCTTAGCGGGGGATCAACCCTATAGCAATCAGCCCCAGCATTTT.

The V and J genes are TRBV7-9 and TRBJ2-1, with 7 bases lining up with TRBD1. V trimming: 5 bases; J trimming: 2 bases; junction bases outside the gene matches: 6. Per the germline V gene, CDR1 is SEHNR and CDR2 is FQNEAQ (reference sequence). The CDR3 sequence is 15 residues long. DNA for the CDR3: TGTGCCAGCAGCCCTAGGGACAGAACCTACAATGAGCAGTTCTTC. Residues: CASSPRDRTYNEQFF.

The V gene is TRBV7-7, the J gene TRBJ2-2; D is ambiguous. Trimming left V 1 base short and J 0 bases short, with 15 bases between. Germline CDR1 reads SSHAT; CDR2 reads FNYEAQ (reference sequence). The CDR3 totals 18 residues. CDR3 in DNA: TGTGCCAGCAGCTTAGATTGGAGATCTAACGCGAACACCGGGGAGCTGTTTTTT. Its translation is CASSLDWRSNANTGELFF.

This clone was detected only once. V usage is TRBV7-2 and J usage is TRBJ2-7; D is uncertain. The CDR3 totals 13 residues. The V and J ends lost 5 bases and 3 bases respectively, with 11 bases between them. In germline, CDR1 is SGHTA, CDR2 FQGNSA. The CDR3 DNA reads as TGTGCCAGCAGCCTCAGGAGCAACTACGAGCAGTACTTC. This codes for CASSLRSNYEQYF.

This sequence joins TRBV13 and TRBJ1-5; TRBD1 matches at 12 bases. Germline V lookup: CDR1 PRHDT, CDR2 FYEKMQ (reference sequence). This CDR3 is built from 15 residues. The V gene end was trimmed by 5 bases and the J gene end by 7 bases; junction bases not matched to a gene: 6. CDR3 DNA sequence: TGTGCCAGCAGCACAAGGGACAGGGGGCCCCAGCCCCAGCATTTT. This codes for CASSTRDRGPQPQHF.

V usage is TRBV27 and J usage is TRBJ2-5, with 7 bases fitting TRBD2. V lost 0 bases to trimming and J lost 5 bases; unmatched junction nucleotides: 12. Germline CDR1 reads MNHEY; CDR2 reads SMNVEV (reference sequence). This CDR3 is built from 17 residues. CDR3 protein: CASSLSITSGIGETQYF. The CDR3, as DNA: TGTGCCAGCAGTTTATCGATAACGAGCGGGATAGGGGAGACCCAGTACTTC.

This rearrangement joins TRBV28 to TRBJ1-5, with TRBD1 as a possible D gene (5 bases). The length of the CDR3 is 14 residues. Trimming stripped 7 bases from V and 3 bases from J, with 13 bases between. The V gene's germline CDR1 is MDHEN and CDR2 SYDVKM. The CDR3 protein is CASKQGFDNQPQHF. The CDR3 DNA sequence: TGTGCCAGCAAGCAGGGTTTTGACAATCAGCCCCAGCATTTT.

V gene TRBV4-1 combines with J gene TRBJ2-1; D could derive from TRBD1 or TRBD2 (6 bases each). From germline, CDR1 is MGHRA and CDR2 YSYEKL. The CDR3 consists of 17 residues. V lost 3 bases, J lost 5 bases, and 20 bases lay in between. The CDR3 here is CASSQTDVVRGDNEQFF. CDR3 nucleotide sequence: TGCGCCAGCAGCCAGACCGACGTAGTAAGGGGGGACAATGAGCAGTTCTTC.

As regards this clone: Being one base from a much bigger clone, this may be a read error. The same CDR3 can be traced to other DNA sequences in this sample. The chain is built from TRBV27 and TRBJ2-7; no firm D call. The CDR3 is 13 residues long. CDR1 MNHEY and CDR2 SMNVEV come from the germline V gene (reference sequence). V was clipped by 6 bases and J by 0 bases, with 9 bases between them. CDR3 sequence: CASSPPSSYEQYF. In nucleotides, the CDR3 is TGTGCCAGCAGCCCACCTAGCTCCTACGAGCAGTACTTC.

The chain combines TRBV2 with TRBJ2-1; perhaps TRBD1 as D (5 bases). This CDR3 contains 17 residues. Germline V gene lookup returns CDR1 SNHLY and CDR2 FYNNEI. Between the trimmed V and J ends, which lost 3 bases and 7 bases, there was a span of 22 bases. The CDR3 sequence: CASSDYEKGILRNEQFF. CDR3 sequence (DNA): TGTGCCAGCAGTGATTATGAAAAGGGGATCCTTCGGAATGAGCAGTTCTTC.

The gene calls are TRBV9 and TRBJ2-5; the D gene is possibly TRBD1 (7 bases). CDR3 length: 15 amino acids. Germline V lookup: CDR1 SGDLS, CDR2 YYNGEE. Trimming took 4 bases from V and 5 from J, leaving 18 bases between them. CDR3 bases: TGTGCCAGCAGCCCCGGTTCAGGGGGGAGGGAGACCCAGTACTTC. Translated, it gives CASSPGSGGRETQYF.

J is TRBJ2-1 and V is TRBV23-1; D call uncertain. TRBV23-1 belongs to the ORF category, with a function that is uncertain. The CDR3 sequence is 15 residues long. Trimming removed 4 bases from V and 5 bases from J, with 15 bases in between. CDR3 loop: CASSPLNGGDNEQFF. In DNA form, the CDR3 reads TGCGCCAGCAGTCCTTTAAATGGCGGTGACAATGAGCAGTTCTTC.

The chain joins TRBV30 to TRBJ1-2; no reliable D call. Germline CDR1 reads GTSNPN; CDR2 reads SVGIG (reference sequence). V lost 0 bases and J 4 bases, leaving 12 bases between the germline ends. The CDR3 contains 14 residues. CDR3 sequence reads: CAWSVLWDVYGYTF. CDR3 nucleotides: TGTGCCTGGAGTGTACTGTGGGATGTCTATGGCTACACCTTC.

This chain links TRBV6-1 with TRBJ1-5, with 10 bases aligning to TRBD1. V was pared by 1 base and J by 0 bases, with 6 bases of the junction left unmatched. CDR1 and CDR2 (germline): MNHNS, SASEGT. This CDR3 is 18 amino acids long. CDR3 in DNA: TGTGCCAGCAGTGAAGTTAAGGGACAGGGGTATAGCAATCAGCCCCAGCATTTT. It is translated as CASSEVKGQGYSNQPQHF.

The V call is TRBV13, the J call TRBJ2-1; D unresolved. Germline CDR1 reads PRHDT; CDR2 reads FYEKMQ (reference sequence). CDR3 length equals 13 residues. Trimming pared 2 bases from V and 4 bases from J, leaving 6 bases between. This CDR3 is CASSLNSYNEQFF. For the CDR3, the DNA is TGTGCCAGCAGCTTAAACAGTTACAATGAGCAGTTCTTC.

DNA for the CDR3: TGTGCCAGCAGCTTAGGGCCGGCCCAAGAGACCCAGTACTTC. This translates into CASSLGPAQETQYF. V gene TRBV11-2 combines with J gene TRBJ2-5, with D uncertain. This CDR3 contains 14 residues. Germline loops: CDR1 SGHAT, CDR2 FQNNGV. The ends were cut back, 1 base at V and 1 base at J, with 7 bases in the middle.

The CDR3 DNA sequence: TGCGCCAGCAGCCCGGAGTCTGAGACCCAGTACTTC. Its protein is CASSPESETQYF. The V call is TRBV5-1, the J call TRBJ2-5, with D hard to call. Germline assignment: CDR1 SGHRS and CDR2 YFSETQ. The V end was cut by 4 bases, the J end by 5 bases, with 9 bases between. The CDR3 totals 12 residues.

This sequence joins TRBV6-5 and TRBJ1-2; D unclear. V was trimmed by 8 bases and J by 7 bases, leaving 17 bases between them. There are 13 residues in the CDR3. From germline, CDR1 is MNHEY and CDR2 SVGAGI. CDR3 residues: CASRNQLDIGYTF. In DNA form, the CDR3 reads TGTGCCAGCCGGAACCAATTAGACATTGGCTACACCTTC.